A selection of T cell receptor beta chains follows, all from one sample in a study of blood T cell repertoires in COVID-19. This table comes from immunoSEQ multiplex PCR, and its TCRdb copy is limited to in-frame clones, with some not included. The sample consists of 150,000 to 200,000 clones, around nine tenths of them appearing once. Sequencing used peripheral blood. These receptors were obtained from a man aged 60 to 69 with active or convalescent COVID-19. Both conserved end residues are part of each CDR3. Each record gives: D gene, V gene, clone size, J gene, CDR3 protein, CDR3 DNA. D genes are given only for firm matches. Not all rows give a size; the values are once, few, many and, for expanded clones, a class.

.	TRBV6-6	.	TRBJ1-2	CASSSNGQLNYGYTF	TGTGCCAGCAGTTCAAACGGACAGCTTAACTATGGCTACACCTTC
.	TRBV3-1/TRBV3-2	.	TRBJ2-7	CASSQGLGYEQYF	TGTGCCAGCAGCCAAGGCCTCGGGTACGAGCAGTACTTC
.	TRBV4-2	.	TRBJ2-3	CASSQEAIADTQYF	TGTGCCAGCAGCCAAGAGGCCATAGCGGATACGCAGTATTTT
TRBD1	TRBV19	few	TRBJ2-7	CASSIGTGGIYEQYF	TGTGCCAGTAGTATAGGGACAGGGGGTATCTACGAGCAGTACTTC
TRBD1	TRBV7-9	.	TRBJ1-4	CASSLTGGLTNEKLFF	TGTGCCAGCAGCCTGACAGGGGGCCTGACTAATGAAAAACTGTTTTTT
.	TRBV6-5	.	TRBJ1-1	CASSYSRTLNTEAFF	TGTGCCAGCAGTTACTCTAGGACACTGAACACTGAAGCTTTCTTT
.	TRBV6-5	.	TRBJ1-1	CASSYSTTHGAAFF	TGTGCCAGCAGTTACTCTACGACGCATGGGGCGGCTTTCTTT
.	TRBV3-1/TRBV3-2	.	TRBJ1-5	CASSQVGGGQPQHF	TGTGCCAGCAGCCAAGTCGGGGGTGGGCAGCCCCAGCATTTT
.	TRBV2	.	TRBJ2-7	CASSEDRLTSYEQYF	TGTGCCAGCAGCGAGGACAGATTGACCTCCTACGAGCAGTACTTC
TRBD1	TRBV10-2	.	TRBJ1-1	CASREDRATEAFF	TGCGCCAGCAGGGAAGACAGGGCCACTGAAGCTTTCTTT
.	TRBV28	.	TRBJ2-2	CASSLPRGTGELFF	TGTGCCAGCAGCCTACCCCGGGGGACCGGGGAGCTGTTTTTT
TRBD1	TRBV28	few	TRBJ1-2	CASSSQGRPSNYGYTF	TGTGCCAGCAGCTCACAGGGGCGACCATCTAACTATGGCTACACCTTC
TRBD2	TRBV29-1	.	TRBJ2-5	CSVRGLAGQETQYF	TGCAGCGTTAGGGGACTAGCGGGGCAAGAGACCCAGTACTTC
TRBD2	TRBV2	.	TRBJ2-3	CASSGGREDTQYF	TGTGCCAGTTCGGGGGGGCGAGAAGATACGCAGTATTTT
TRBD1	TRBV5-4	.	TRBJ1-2	CASSLPLTGDYGYTF	TGTGCCAGCAGCTTGCCCTTAACAGGGGACTATGGCTACACCTTC
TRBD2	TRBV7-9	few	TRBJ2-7	CASSFPRGDPYF	TGTGCCAGCAGCTTCCCCCGGGGGGATCCGTACTTC
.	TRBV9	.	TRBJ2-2	CASSVAESGTNTGELFF	TGTGCCAGCAGCGTAGCTGAGTCGGGAACGAACACCGGGGAGCTGTTTTTT
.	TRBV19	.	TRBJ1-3	CASSIDQEVGNTIYF	TGTGCCAGTAGTATAGATCAGGAGGTTGGAAACACCATATATTTT
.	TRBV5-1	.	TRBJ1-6	CASSLAGVTYNSPLHF	TGCGCCAGCAGCTTGGCCGGGGTTACCTATAATTCACCCCTCCACTTT
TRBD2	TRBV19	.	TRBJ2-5	CASSTAGTRQETQYF	TGTGCCAGTAGTACGGCCGGGACTAGACAAGAGACCCAGTACTTC